The source of this T cell receptor (beta chain) is a study of T cells in Graves' hyperthyroidism and ophthalmopathy. Points from the study as a whole: Expanded thyroid clonotypes (above 0.001) were mostly also found in blood.

Lactation, pregnancy, other autoimmune disease or uncontrolled infection excluded patients. Amplified TCR beta CDR3 regions came from RNA transcripts. During a first-round RT-PCR of the TCR CDR3, the HTBI primer set was used. TCRdb reprocessed the multiplex PCR reads via MiXCR and lists one record per CDR3 protein. The table includes about 840,000 distinct CDR3 sequences, roughly 40% detected once. The V end lost 3 bases, the J end lost 2 bases, and 10 bases lay between the germline ends. Germline loops: CDR1 PRHDT, CDR2 FYEKMQ (reference sequence). CDR3 length: 14 residues. This clonotype appeared a few times. Its antigen is unidentified.

The chain uses TRBV13 and TRBJ2-5; possible D gene TRBD1, 6 bases. Specimen: blood. The sequence came from a man between 18 and 29 years old with Graves' hyperthyroidism. The CDR3 nucleotides read TGTGCCAGCAGCTTCCCAGGGGAACAAGAGACCCAGTACTTC. Translation gives CASSFPGEQETQYF. Based on the CDR3 plus reference TRBV13 and TRBJ2-5, the full variable domain is AAGVIQSPRHLIKEKRETATLKCYPIPRHDTVYWYQQGPGQDPQFLISFYEKMQSDKGSIPDRFSAQQFSDYHSELNMSSLELGDSALYFCASSFPGEQETQYFGPGTRLLVL.